The 14 T cell receptor beta chains reported below all come from one sample, sequenced in a study of T cell changes during pregnancy in multiple sclerosis. Using immunoSEQ multiplex PCR, the repertoire was profiled, and TCRdb retains in-frame clones only, with some absent. The data show tens of thousands of clones, with over 80% seen just once and 2.5% to 3% held by the top ten. The sample was peripheral blood, taken in the second trimester of pregnancy. The receptor set was obtained from a female donor in good health, enrolled as a control in a pregnancy study.

This chain joins TRBV7-2 and TRBJ2-3, with 8 bases aligning to TRBD2. The CDR3 totals 16 residues. With V trimmed by 1 base and J by 2 bases, 5 bases remained unmatched. Germline V gene sequence: CDR1 SGHTA, CDR2 FQGNSA. Written as DNA, the CDR3 is TGTGCCAGCAGCTTAGGAAGCGGGAGCCTCACAGATACGCAGTATTTT. This encodes CASSLGSGSLTDTQYF. The full variable domain, its missing parts supplied by reference TRBV7-2 and TRBJ2-3, is GAGVSQSPSNKVTEKGKDVELRCDPISGHTALYWYRQSLGQGLEFLIYFQGNSAPDKSGLPSDRFSAERTGGSVSTLTIQRTQQEDSAVYLCASSLGSGSLTDTQYFGPGTRLTVL.

The V call is TRBV6-6, the J call TRBJ2-7, with D unclear. Germline values: CDR1 MNHNY, CDR2 SVGAGI (reference sequence). Trimming pared 3 bases from V and 5 bases from J, leaving 11 bases between. The CDR3 extends over 13 amino acids. DNA of the CDR3: TGTGCCAGCAGTTATGAGGTCTCAAACGAGCAGTACTTC. Translation: CASSYEVSNEQYF.

The rearrangement joins TRBV11-1 to TRBJ2-1; D gene ambiguous. There are 8 residues in the CDR3. Trimming cost V 8 bases and J 11 bases, with 4 bases left between them. Germline-derived CDR1 and CDR2 are SGHAT and FQDESV (reference sequence). The DNA for the CDR3 is TGTGCCAGCCTCCAGCAGTTCTTC. This translates into CASLQQFF. The variable domain in full, with the rest retrieved from reference TRBV11-1 and TRBJ2-1, is EAEVAQSPRYKITEKSQAVAFWCDPISGHATLYWYRQILGQGPELLVQFQDESVVDDSQLPKDRFSAERLKGVDSTLKIQPAELGDSAMYLCASLQQFFGPGTRLTVL.

The J gene is TRBJ2-1, the V gene TRBV5-1; D remains unclear. Trimming removed 0 bases at V and 2 bases at J, with 12 bases between. The CDR3 covers 16 residues. The germline V gene encodes CDR1 SGHRS and CDR2 YFSETQ. The CDR3 protein is CASSLALAGPYNEQFF. In nucleotides, the CDR3 is TGCGCCAGCAGCTTGGCCCTCGCAGGCCCCTACAATGAGCAGTTCTTC.

The chain couples TRBV6-6 to TRBJ2-3; a weak D match, TRBD2 (5 bases). The ends were cut back, 8 bases at V and 2 bases at J, with 14 bases in the middle. Germline CDR1 is MNHNY and CDR2 is SVGAGI (reference sequence). The length of the CDR3 is 14 residues. The CDR3 protein is CASRSGLYTDTQYF. The CDR3 coding sequence is TGTGCCAGCCGCTCAGGACTGTACACAGATACGCAGTATTTT.

This clone was seen more than once but under ten times. V usage is TRBV30 and J usage is TRBJ1-5, with D maybe TRBD1 (5 bases). Trimming removed 1 base from V and 0 bases from J, with 10 bases in between. Germline values: CDR1 GTSNPN, CDR2 SVGIG (reference sequence). The CDR3 consists of 15 residues. For the CDR3, the DNA is TGTGCCTGGAGTGAAGGACACTTTAGCAATCAGCCCCAGCATTTT. Translation gives CAWSEGHFSNQPQHF.

The CDR3 DNA reads TGCGCCAGCAGTCGGGGACAGGGTGTGGATGGCTACACCTTC. Protein sequence: CASSRGQGVDGYTF. The chain is built from TRBV5-1 and TRBJ1-2, with 9 positions matching TRBD1. Germline loops: CDR1 SGHRS, CDR2 YFSETQ. The CDR3 consists of 14 residues. V dropped 5 bases and J dropped 6; count of bases not matched to a gene: 8.

The chain links TRBV5-1 to TRBJ1-1; no reliable D call. The CDR3 is made up of 16 amino acids. Trimming removed 2 bases at V and 0 bases at J, with 14 bases between. The germline CDR1 and CDR2 sequences are SGHRS and YFSETQ. The CDR3 loop reads CASSFGPRDLNTEAFF. The CDR3, as DNA: TGCGCCAGCAGCTTTGGCCCCCGGGATCTGAACACTGAAGCTTTCTTT. The whole variable domain, remainder taken from reference TRBV5-1 and TRBJ1-1, is KAGVTQTPRYLIKTRGQQVTLSCSPISGHRSVSWYQQTPGQGLQFLFEYFSETQRNKGNFPGRFSGRQFSNSRSEMNVSTLELGDSALYLCASSFGPRDLNTEAFFGQGTRLTVV.

Here the CDR3 DNA reads TGTGCCAGCAGCTTACTTCCTAGCGGGAGCTCCTACAATGAGCAGTTCTTC. Encoded protein: CASSLLPSGSSYNEQFF. The V call is TRBV7-2, the J call TRBJ2-1; TRBD2 aligns across 10 bases. This CDR3 has 17 amino acids. Germline V gives CDR1 SGHTA, CDR2 FQGNSA. V gave up 2 bases and J gave up 0 bases; unmatched junction bases: 4. Full variable domain (outside the CDR3, taken from reference TRBV7-2 and TRBJ2-1): GAGVSQSPSNKVTEKGKDVELRCDPISGHTALYWYRQSLGQGLEFLIYFQGNSAPDKSGLPSDRFSAERTGGSVSTLTIQRTQQEDSAVYLCASSLLPSGSSYNEQFFGPGTRLTVL.

J is TRBJ2-2 and V is TRBV6-4; D gene ambiguous. With 0 bases removed from V and 8 bases from J, the gap between germline ends came to 10 bases. The CDR3 extends over 14 amino acids. Germline CDR1 reads MRHNA; CDR2 reads SNTAGT. The CDR3 sequence is CASSDSTAPGELFF. CDR3 nucleotide sequence: TGTGCCAGCAGTGACTCAACAGCTCCGGGGGAGCTGTTTTTT.

The chain links TRBV19 to TRBJ2-7; tentative D call: TRBD2 (5 bases). The germline V gene encodes CDR1 LNHDA and CDR2 SQIVND (reference sequence). This CDR3 contains 14 residues. V was clipped by 1 base and J by 2 bases, with 9 bases between them. The CDR3 bases are TGTGCCAGTAGTATAGTCCCGGGGACCTACGAGCAGTACTTC. Protein: CASSIVPGTYEQYF.

This chain links TRBV27 with TRBJ1-1; D might be TRBD1 (6 bases). Trimming removed 6 bases at V and 1 base at J, with 27 bases between. Germline V CDR1 and CDR2: MNHEY, SMNVEV (reference sequence). This CDR3 has 19 amino acids. The CDR3 loop is CASRGHRVSVNRGNTEAFF. The CDR3 DNA is TGTGCCAGCAGAGGCCACAGGGTCTCCGTGAATAGAGGGAACACTGAAGCTTTCTTT.

This clone was seen only once. This sequence joins TRBV29-1 and TRBJ1-3; possible D gene TRBD1, 6 bases. This CDR3 comprises 13 residues. Trimming removed 4 bases from V and 3 bases from J, with 10 bases in between. The germline V gene encodes CDR1 SQVTM and CDR2 ANQGSEA. Here the CDR3 DNA reads TGCAGCGTTGGGGGGCAGGGTGGAAACACCATATATTTT. It codes for CSVGGQGGNTIYF.

The rearrangement links TRBV30 to TRBJ2-1; 7 bases match TRBD1. After removal of 0 bases from V and 7 bases from J, the junction contained 0 bases not matched to a gene. This CDR3 contains 12 residues. From germline, CDR1 is GTSNPN and CDR2 SVGIG (reference sequence). This CDR3 is CAWSVQGNEQFF. The DNA of the CDR3 is TGTGCCTGGAGTGTACAGGGGAATGAGCAGTTCTTC. Filled out from reference TRBV30 and TRBJ2-1, the complete variable domain reads SQTIHQWPATLVQPVGSPLSLECTVEGTSNPNLYWYRQAAGRGLQLLFYSVGIGQISSEVPQNLSASRPQDRQFILSSKKLLLSDSGFYLCAWSVQGNEQFFGPGTRLTVL.